These 21 T cell receptor beta chains share one sample of origin, sequenced in a study of identical twins. TCRdb passed the 5' RACE reads through MiXCR, listing each CDR3 protein once. Seen here are around 240,000 distinct CDR3 sequences, 7% observed once, and the top ten hold 3.5% to 4%. The sample was also linked to a second study, of yellow fever vaccine responses in identical twins.

The sample taken for sequencing was memory (CD45RO+) T cells sorted from blood. Receptors originate from a woman between 18 and 29 years old in good health.

The chain couples TRBV7-6 to TRBJ2-2, with D possibly being TRBD1 (5 bases). The CDR3 is 15 residues long. Germline values: CDR1 SGHVS, CDR2 FNYEAQ. With 7 bases removed from V and 2 bases from J, the gap between germline ends came to 14 bases. In DNA form, the CDR3 reads TGTGCCAGCAACCAGACAGAGAGAAACACCGGGGAGCTGTTTTTT. This sequence encodes CASNQTERNTGELFF.

Ten or more counts support this clonotype. CDR3 bases: TGTGCCAGCAGTTTTCAGGGGGGTGAGCAGTTCTTC. This codes for CASSFQGGEQFF. The chain uses TRBV27 and TRBJ2-1, with a weak D call TRBD1 (7 bases). Germline V gene data show CDR1 as MNHEY and CDR2 as SMNVEV (reference sequence). Between the trimmed V and J ends, which lost 3 bases and 9 bases, there was a span of 9 bases. The CDR3 covers 12 residues.

This clonotype appeared many times. The V gene is TRBV24-1, the J gene TRBJ2-3, with D perhaps matching TRBD1 (6 bases). With 2 bases removed from V and 1 base from J, the gap between germline ends came to 15 bases. CDR3 length equals 17 residues. Looked up from germline, CDR1 is KGHDR and CDR2 is SFDVKD. CDR3 nucleotide sequence: TGTGCCACCAGTGATTGGGGGACAAGGCCGGGCACAGATACGCAGTATTTT. Translated, it gives CATSDWGTRPGTDTQYF.

This clonotype occurred many times. Here the CDR3 reads CASSQEILTYEQYF. The CDR3 DNA follows: TGTGCCAGCAGCCAAGAAATACTTACCTACGAGCAGTACTTC. The V and J genes are TRBV3-1 and TRBJ2-7; D gene uncertain. V gave up 0 bases and J gave up 2 bases, with 8 bases separating them. This CDR3 comprises 14 residues. Germline assignment: CDR1 LGHDT and CDR2 YNNKEL (reference sequence).

This clonotype was counted ten times or more. V is TRBV12-3 or TRBV12-4 and J is TRBJ2-3, with TRBD1 as a possible D gene (6 bases). Trimming removed 5 bases at V and 0 bases at J, with 12 bases between. CDR3 length: 15 amino acids. The CDR3 protein is CASSPRTASTDTQYF. The CDR3 bases are TGTGCCAGCAGTCCACGGACAGCGAGCACAGATACGCAGTATTTT.

This clonotype was counted at least ten times. This rearrangement joins TRBV5-5 to TRBJ2-3; 11 nucleotides line up with TRBD2. The CDR3 extends over 16 amino acids. Trimming cost V 0 bases and J 3 bases; bases outside gene matches: 3. Germline V CDR1 and CDR2: SGHKS, YYEKEE (reference sequence). CDR3 protein: CASSLGLAGSTDTQYF. CDR3 nucleotide sequence: TGTGCCAGCAGCTTGGGACTAGCGGGAAGTACAGATACGCAGTATTTT.

This rearrangement joins TRBV7-9 to TRBJ2-1; D is uncertain. CDR1 SEHNR and CDR2 FQNEAQ come from the germline V gene (reference sequence). Trimming cost V 3 bases and J 7 bases, with 10 bases left between them. This CDR3 has 13 residues. CDR3: CASSFGPGNEQFF. CDR3 coding DNA: TGTGCCAGCAGCTTTGGACCCGGGAATGAGCAGTTCTTC.

The V call is TRBV28, the J call TRBJ1-2; D is ambiguous. Germline values: CDR1 MDHEN, CDR2 SYDVKM. Deletions cut 8 bases from V and 5 bases from J, with 9 bases between. The CDR3 loop spans 11 amino acids. CDR3 loop: CASGYSYGYTF. The CDR3 region has the DNA TGTGCCAGCGGGTATTCGTATGGCTACACCTTC.

A remark on this clonotype: This may stem from a read error, because a much larger clone lies one nucleotide away. This chain uses TRBV4-1 with TRBJ2-1; D possibly matches TRBD1 or TRBD2 (5 bases each). The CDR3 covers 15 residues. Germline assignment: CDR1 MGHRA and CDR2 YSYEKL. CDR3 DNA sequence: TGCACCAGCAGCCAGGGCTGGGGGTCCGTCAAAGAGCAGTTCTTC. Translation: CTSSQGWGSVKEQFF.

This clonotype turned up a few times. This sequence joins TRBV20-1 and TRBJ1-6; D is unresolved. V was clipped by 3 bases and J by 6 bases, with 6 bases between them. The CDR3 consists of 12 residues. Germline CDR1 reads DFQATT; CDR2 reads SNEGSKA (reference sequence). CDR3 bases: TGCAGTGCTAGTCGGTCTAATTCACCCCTCCACTTT. Translation: CSASRSNSPLHF.

The chain employs TRBV6-1 and TRBJ2-1; possibly TRBD1 or TRBD2 for D (6 bases each). Germline CDR1 and CDR2: MNHNS and SASEGT. Trimming left V 4 bases short and J 4 bases short, with 14 bases between. The CDR3 has 15 residues. CDR3 in amino acids: CASSAAGEAYNEQFF. The CDR3 DNA follows: TGTGCCAGCAGTGCTGCAGGGGAGGCGTACAATGAGCAGTTCTTC.

At least ten counts were recorded for this clonotype. The gene calls are TRBV12-3 or TRBV12-4 and TRBJ2-3; 7 nucleotides line up with TRBD2. This CDR3 contains 17 residues. V shed 6 bases and J 0 bases; nucleotides not matched to a gene: 12. The CDR3 sequence: CASSTMAERGSTDTQYF. The DNA for the CDR3 is TGTGCCAGCAGCACAATGGCGGAGCGGGGAAGCACAGATACGCAGTATTTT.

This clonotype was seen many times. This chain joins TRBV25-1 and TRBJ2-7; unclear D gene. Trimming removed 4 bases at V and 5 bases at J, with 9 bases between. The CDR3 has 12 amino acids. Germline loops: CDR1 MGHDK, CDR2 SYGVNS. DNA of the CDR3: TGTGCCAGCAGTGCCTCCGGAGACGAGCAGTACTTC. Amino acid sequence: CASSASGDEQYF.

In its sample, this clonotype was seen a few times. The V and J genes are TRBV2 and TRBJ1-6, with 8 bases lining up with TRBD1. The CDR3 consists of 14 residues. The germline CDR1 and CDR2 sequences are SNHLY and FYNNEI. Germline trimming cut 6 bases from V and 9 bases from J; bases unmatched to any gene: 7. CDR3: CASSPTGVRSPLHF. For the CDR3, the DNA is TGTGCCAGCAGCCCGACAGGGGTACGTTCACCCCTCCACTTT. The full variable domain, in which reference TRBV2 and TRBJ1-6 provide the parts outside the CDR3, is EPEVTQTPSHQVTQMGQEVILRCVPISNHLYFYWYRQILGQKVEFLVSFYNNEISEKSEIFDDQFSVERPDGSNFTLKIRSTKLEDSAMYFCASSPTGVRSPLHFGNGTRLTVT.

This clonotype was observed a few times. The gene calls are TRBV27 and TRBJ2-1; D remains ambiguous. The germline gives CDR1 MNHEY, CDR2 SMNVEV (reference sequence). This CDR3 comprises 13 residues. V was clipped by 2 bases and J by 6 bases, with 8 bases between them. This chain's CDR3 is CASSLTSINEQFF. CDR3 bases: TGTGCCAGCAGTTTAACCAGTATCAATGAGCAGTTCTTC.

This clonotype showed up just a few times. The chain recombines TRBV12-3 or TRBV12-4 with TRBJ2-3; 11 nucleotides match TRBD2. The V segment lost 2 bases and the J segment 0 bases; nucleotides outside the gene matches: 7. CDR3 length: 18 residues. The CDR3 DNA reads TGTGCCAGCAGTTTAAGGACTAGCGGGTTCCTTAGCACAGATACGCAGTATTTT. Translation: CASSLRTSGFLSTDTQYF.

This clonotype was observed a few times. The chain has TRBV5-1 and TRBJ2-1; 10 bases are shared with TRBD1. Germline loops: CDR1 SGHRS, CDR2 YFSETQ. The CDR3 extends over 17 amino acids. The V gene end was trimmed by 1 base and the J gene end by 1 base; junction bases not matched to a gene: 5. The CDR3 is CASSLRDRGLSYNEQFF. In nucleotides, the CDR3 is TGCGCCAGCAGCTTGAGGGACAGGGGACTTTCCTACAATGAGCAGTTCTTC.

V is TRBV10-3 and J is TRBJ1-4; 7 bases line up with TRBD1. Unmatched junction bases numbered 4, after V lost 6 bases and J lost 3 bases. Germline values: CDR1 ENHRY, CDR2 SYGVKD. There are 14 residues in the CDR3. CDR3 in amino acids: CAISEGASNEKLFF. The CDR3 bases are TGTGCCATCAGCGAGGGGGCATCTAATGAAAAACTGTTTTTT.

The chain is built from TRBV5-5 and TRBJ2-3; no firm D call. Trimming pared 1 base from V and 2 bases from J, leaving 8 bases between. CDR3 length: 14 residues. Germline CDR1 reads SGHKS; CDR2 reads YYEKEE (reference sequence). The CDR3 DNA reads as TGTGCCAGCAGCTTGAGATGGGTCACAGATACGCAGTATTTT. It codes for CASSLRWVTDTQYF.

This clonotype was counted many times. V usage is TRBV20-1 and J usage is TRBJ2-5; no clear D gene. CDR1 and CDR2 (germline): DFQATT, SNEGSKA (reference sequence). The V end lost 1 base, the J end lost 0 bases, and 9 bases lay between the germline ends. This CDR3 is 14 amino acids long. DNA for the CDR3: TGCAGTGCTAGAGGTCACTCTAACCAAGAGACCCAGTACTTC. This codes for CSARGHSNQETQYF.

This clonotype was picked up many times. The rearrangement joins TRBV2 to TRBJ2-5; D not certain. The ends were cut back, 5 bases at V and 4 bases at J, with 11 bases in the middle. CDR1 and CDR2 from the germline V gene are SNHLY and FYNNEI. The CDR3 is 13 amino acids. As DNA, the CDR3 is TGTGCCAGCAGTCGAACAGCCAGAGAGACCCAGTACTTC. Encoded protein: CASSRTARETQYF.